This T cell receptor beta chain stems from a study of neoadjuvant anti-PD-1 for oral cavity cancer. CDR1 is SGHDT, CDR2 YYEEEE, per germline. This CDR3 region has 15 residues. Trimming took 1 base from V and 3 from J, leaving 11 bases between them. The assay was immunoSEQ multiplex PCR, and TCRdb's table has in-frame clones only and misses some. The profile shows tens of thousands of clones, about four fifths of them singletons. V gene TRBV5-6 combines with J gene TRBJ1-5, with D hard to call. The clonotype originates from a person between 40 and 80 years old with oral cavity squamous cell carcinoma. Material: PBMCs, obtained before nivolumab (anti-PD-1) treatment. Here the CDR3 reads CASSLSDRPNQPQHF. CDR3 nucleotides: TGTGCCAGCAGCTTGAGCGACCGACCCAATCAGCCCCAGCATTTT.